This T cell receptor beta chain was identified during a study of T-cell reconstitution after alpha-beta-depleted transplantation in children. Trimming removed 3 bases from V and 3 bases from J; junction bases left unmatched: 2. In germline, CDR1 is SEHNR, CDR2 FQNEAQ (reference sequence). The CDR3 loop spans 13 amino acids. Study observations and caveats: Several hundred expanded graft clones reportedly gave rise to the alpha-beta T cells present about two months after transplant. Once a year had passed after transplant, T-cell counts and diversity came mostly from newly produced T cells. Elevated TCRbeta diversity at day 60 was traced, in some patients, to surviving recipient T cells and thymic progenitors.

This clonotype was recorded many times. Antigen specificity is unknown. A TCRbeta library incorporating unique molecular identifiers was prepared. From the PCR reads, TCRdb called clonotypes with MiXCR, one entry per CDR3 protein. The table shows about 300,000 distinct CDR3 sequences, with around 9.1% occurring only once. The TCR originated in a boy under two years old with acute myeloid leukemia, due to receive a stem cell transplant. The V gene is TRBV7-9, the J gene TRBJ2-7; TRBD1 matches 7 bases. Sample: PBMCs, taken before TCRalphabeta/CD19-depleted stem cell transplant. CDR3 in DNA: TGTGCCAGCAGCTTGGGACAGTTCTACGAGCAGTACTTC. Amino acid sequence: CASSLGQFYEQYF.